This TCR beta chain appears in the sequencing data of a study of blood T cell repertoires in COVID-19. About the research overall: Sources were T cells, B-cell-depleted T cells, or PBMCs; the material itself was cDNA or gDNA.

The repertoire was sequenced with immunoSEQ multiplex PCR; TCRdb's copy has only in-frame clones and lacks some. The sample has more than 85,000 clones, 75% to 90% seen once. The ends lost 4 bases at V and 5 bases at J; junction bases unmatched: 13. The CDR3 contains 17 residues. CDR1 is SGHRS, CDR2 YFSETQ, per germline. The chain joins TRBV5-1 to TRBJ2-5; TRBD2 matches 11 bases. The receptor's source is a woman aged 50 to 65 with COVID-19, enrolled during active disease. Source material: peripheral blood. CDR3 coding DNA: TGCGCCAGCAGCCCGACTACTTCTAGCGGGGGGTACGAGACCCAGTACTTC. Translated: CASSPTTSSGGYETQYF.